This TCR beta chain comes out of a study of CD8+ T cells in alopecia areata. This CDR3 spans 15 amino acids. V was pared by 0 bases and J by 3 bases, with 11 bases between. This clone was counted a few times. What it recognizes is unknown. As the sequencing template, cDNA was produced by extracting RNA and reverse transcribing it. TCRdb's table, derived via immunoSEQ multiplex PCR, lists solely in-frame clones and lacks some. This sample has about 170,000 clones; just over 65% occur once, and the top ten carry roughly 10%. Notes on the study in general: Higher clonality and more expanded CD8+ clones appeared in lesional than normal scalp.

This receptor was taken from a human donor with alopecia areata. The V and J genes are TRBV23-1 and TRBJ1-2, with TRBD1 as a possible D gene (6 bases). TRBV23-1 is an ORF, and what it does is uncertain. The sequencing used CD8+ T cells sorted from blood, collected at week 0. The CDR3 DNA sequence: TGCGCCAGCAGTCAATCCCGGGGGGGGCACTATGGCTACACCTTC. Its protein product is CASSQSRGGHYGYTF.